The clone carrying this T cell receptor beta chain qualifies as medium-sized (0.01 to 0.1%). Antigen unknown. These data originate in a study of spatial heterogeneity in lung cancer. The CDR3 spans 16 residues. The ends lost 6 bases at V and 4 bases at J; junction bases unmatched: 11. General study results and limits: Sequencing reached an estimated coverage of tumor T cells that was only around 7% for alpha chains and around 14% for beta chains. Counts that tracked tumor mutation counts were those of expanded intratumoral alpha and beta TCRs.

The time point was: sample taken at primary tumor resection. A distinct unique molecular identifier was carried by each TCR cDNA molecule. TCRdb independently ran MiXCR on the 5' RACE reads; one entry per CDR3 protein. The data show about 9,200 distinct CDR3 sequences, with roughly 2.8% seen just once and roughly 13% held by the top ten. The chain links TRBV12-3 or TRBV12-4 to TRBJ1-3; 8 nucleotides line up with TRBD1. The TCR was taken from a male donor with early-stage non-small cell lung cancer. Sequencing used lung tumor tissue, obtained at surgery. The CDR3 DNA follows: TGTGCCAGCAGCTTCCCTGACAGGGGATACGGAAACACCATATATTTT. Its protein is CASSFPDRGYGNTIYF.